This entry concerns a single T cell receptor beta chain. Its antigen is as yet unknown. The repertoire was sequenced with immunoSEQ multiplex PCR; TCRdb's copy has only in-frame clones and lacks some. The sample has around 89,000 clones; 85% to 95% are singletons. The sample comes from a study of graft-versus-host responses after intestinal transplantation. Across the whole study: Transplant types were multivisceral, liver-intestinal, or isolated intestinal.

Overall study findings and caveats: Those patients showing graft-donor T cell macrochimerism displayed high graft-versus-host to host-versus-graft clonal ratios in allografts. Researchers found GvH clones in recipient marrow, and some showed up first in ileum or blood.

The CDR3 loop spans 13 amino acids. V was clipped by 6 bases and J by 1 base, with 9 bases between them. The germline CDR1 and CDR2 sequences are MNHEY and SMNVEV (reference sequence). The V and J genes are TRBV27 and TRBJ1-1, with a tentative D call TRBD1 (6 bases). Sequenced here: unstimulated CD8+ T cells sorted from spleen or lymph node cells, sampled before transplant. The sequence came from a human donor who was the organ donor for an intestinal transplant. The CDR3 DNA is TGTGCCAGCAGCCTGGGGGCGAACACTGAAGCTTTCTTT. This translates into CASSLGANTEAFF.